The present T cell receptor beta chain was sequenced within a study of shared clonotypes between healthy human individuals. The CDR3 extends over 20 amino acids. Germline CDR1 is SGHVS and CDR2 is FQNEAQ. V was pared by 2 bases and J by 3 bases, with 26 bases between. Using immunoSEQ multiplex PCR, the repertoire was profiled, and TCRdb retains in-frame clones only, with some absent. The sample contains 1.6 million or so clones, approximately 98.5% of which appear only once. The receptor was derived from a man under 40 in good health. The sequenced material came from naive CD4+ T cells sorted from blood. Specified subset: CD45RA+ positively selected. This chain joins TRBV7-8 and TRBJ2-1, with D perhaps matching TRBD2 (6 bases). DNA for the CDR3: TGTGCCAGCAGCTTAATGGCGGGGCGGGAAAGAGGGCTTCACTACAATGAGCAGTTCTTC. This encodes CASSLMAGRERGLHYNEQFF. Looking up the rest from reference TRBV7-8 and TRBJ2-1 gives the full variable domain: GAGVSQSPRYKVAKRGQDVALRCDPISGHVSLFWYQQALGQGPEFLTYFQNEAQLDKSGLPSDRFFAERPEGSVSTLKIQRTQQEDSAVYLCASSLMAGRERGLHYNEQFFGPGTRLTVL.